The clone carrying this T cell receptor (beta chain) was seen a single time. Germline loops: CDR1 SGHAT, CDR2 FQDESV (reference sequence). CDR3 size: 18 residues. V gave up 5 bases and J gave up 8 bases, with 27 bases separating them. These data belong to a study of cytomegalovirus exposure and HLA in healthy donors. In the study overall: Within an early data release were 80 million to 90 million unique TCRs drawn from HLA-typed donors.

Amplification used 60 Vbeta primers and 13 Jbeta primers. Method: immunoSEQ multiplex PCR; TCRdb's copy keeps in-frame clones and lacks some. The table shows about 160,000 clones, with approximately 70% occurring only once. Sequenced: PBMCs. The receptor was derived from a man younger than 30 in good health and CMV-seropositive. The chain combines TRBV11-1 with TRBJ1-4, with D unresolved. CDR3 residues: CASSPEAEVLPPGEKLFF. The CDR3 DNA follows: TGTGCCAGCAGCCCCGAGGCTGAAGTCCTTCCCCCGGGGGAAAAACTGTTTTTT.